The clone carrying this TCR beta chain has a handful of counts. Its antigen is undetermined. The entry originates in a study of post-analysis software for immune sequencing data. Study context: Courses of disease covered relapsing-remitting, secondary progressive and progressive-relapsing multiple sclerosis.

Prepared libraries of TCR beta cDNA carried unique molecular identifiers. Approximately 0.5 million cDNA molecules were recovered from an input of 1 to 10 million T cells. MiXCR was run by TCRdb on the PCR reads, yielding one entry per CDR3 protein. The table lists a few hundred thousand distinct CDR3 sequences, just over 35% of them singletons, with 4% to 6% in the top ten. CDR1 and CDR2 from the germline V gene are SGHDN and FVKESK. This CDR3 has 14 residues. V gave up 1 base and J gave up 12 bases, with 13 bases separating them. Overall study findings and caveats: Controls significantly exceeded multiple sclerosis patients in normalized Chao1 diversity. Elevated frequency relative to controls characterized four or five TRBV segments in patients, TRBV5-6, TRBV5-1 and TRBV20-1 among them. Analysis by F measure revealed that same-batch samples clustered strongly together.

This TCR came from a girl aged 5 to 17 with multiple sclerosis. The V and J genes are TRBV14 and TRBJ1-6, with D possibly being TRBD1 (5 bases). The specimen sequenced was blood. For the CDR3, the DNA is TGTGCCAGCAGCCAAGGGGGAGCAGGGAAACCCCTCCACTTT. Its translation is CASSQGGAGKPLHF.